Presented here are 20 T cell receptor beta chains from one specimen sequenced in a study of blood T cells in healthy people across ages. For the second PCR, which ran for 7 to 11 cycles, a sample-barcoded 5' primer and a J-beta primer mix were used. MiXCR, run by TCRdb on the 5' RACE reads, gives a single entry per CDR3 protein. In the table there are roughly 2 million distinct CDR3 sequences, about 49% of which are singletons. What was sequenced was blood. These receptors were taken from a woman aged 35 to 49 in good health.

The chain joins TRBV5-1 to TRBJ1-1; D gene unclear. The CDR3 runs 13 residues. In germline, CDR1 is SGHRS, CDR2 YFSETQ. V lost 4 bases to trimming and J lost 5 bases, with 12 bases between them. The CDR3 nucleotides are TGCGCCAGCAGCGATGCGGGTCCAACTGAAGCTTTCTTT. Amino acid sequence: CASSDAGPTEAFF.

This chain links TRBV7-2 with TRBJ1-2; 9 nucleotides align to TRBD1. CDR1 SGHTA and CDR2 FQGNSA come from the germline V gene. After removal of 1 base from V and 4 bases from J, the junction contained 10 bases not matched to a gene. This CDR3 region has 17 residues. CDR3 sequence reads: CASSLGRGQGSAYGYTF. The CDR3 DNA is TGTGCCAGCAGCTTAGGGAGGGGACAGGGTTCAGCCTATGGCTACACCTTC.

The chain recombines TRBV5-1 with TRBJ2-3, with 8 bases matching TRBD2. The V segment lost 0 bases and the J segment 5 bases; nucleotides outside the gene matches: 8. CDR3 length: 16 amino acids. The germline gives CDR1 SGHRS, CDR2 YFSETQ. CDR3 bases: TGCGCCAGCAGCTTGGCGGCCGGGGGGGCTGGAGATACGCAGTATTTT. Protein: CASSLAAGGAGDTQYF. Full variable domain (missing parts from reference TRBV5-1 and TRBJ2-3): KAGVTQTPRYLIKTRGQQVTLSCSPISGHRSVSWYQQTPGQGLQFLFEYFSETQRNKGNFPGRFSGRQFSNSRSEMNVSTLELGDSALYLCASSLAAGGAGDTQYFGPGTRLTVL.

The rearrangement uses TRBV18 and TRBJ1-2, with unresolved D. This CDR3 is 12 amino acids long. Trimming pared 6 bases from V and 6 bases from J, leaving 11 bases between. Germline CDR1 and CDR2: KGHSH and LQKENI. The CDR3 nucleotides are TGTGCCAGCTCCCGAGAAGGGAATGGCTACACCTTC. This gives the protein CASSREGNGYTF.

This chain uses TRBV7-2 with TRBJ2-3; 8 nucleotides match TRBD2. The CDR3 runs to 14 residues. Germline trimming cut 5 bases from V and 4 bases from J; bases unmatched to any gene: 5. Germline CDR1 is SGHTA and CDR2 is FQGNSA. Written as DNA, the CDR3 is TGTGCCAGCAGCCCGAAGACTAGCGCAGATACGCAGTATTTT. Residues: CASSPKTSADTQYF.

The DNA of the CDR3 is TGCGCCAGCAGCCAAGAAACGACAGCCGCCTTAAACTATGGCTACACCTTC. Its translation: CASSQETTAALNYGYTF. The chain recombines TRBV4-1 with TRBJ1-2; maybe TRBD1 (5 bases). Germline CDR1 and CDR2: MGHRA and YSYEKL. The V and J ends lost 0 bases and 2 bases respectively, with 16 bases between them. The CDR3 has 17 amino acids.

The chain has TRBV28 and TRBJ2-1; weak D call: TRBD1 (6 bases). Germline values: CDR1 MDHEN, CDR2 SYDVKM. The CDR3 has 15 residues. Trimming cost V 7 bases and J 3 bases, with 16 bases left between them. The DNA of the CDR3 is TGTGCCAGCACCGTCGGCAGGGGCTACTACAATGAGCAGTTCTTC. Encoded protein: CASTVGRGYYNEQFF.

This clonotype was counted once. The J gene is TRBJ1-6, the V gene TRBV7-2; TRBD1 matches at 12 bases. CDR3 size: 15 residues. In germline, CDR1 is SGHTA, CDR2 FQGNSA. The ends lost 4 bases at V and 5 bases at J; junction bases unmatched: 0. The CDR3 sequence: CTSSWDRGHNSPLHF. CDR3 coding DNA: TGTACCAGCAGCTGGGACAGGGGGCATAATTCACCCCTCCACTTT.

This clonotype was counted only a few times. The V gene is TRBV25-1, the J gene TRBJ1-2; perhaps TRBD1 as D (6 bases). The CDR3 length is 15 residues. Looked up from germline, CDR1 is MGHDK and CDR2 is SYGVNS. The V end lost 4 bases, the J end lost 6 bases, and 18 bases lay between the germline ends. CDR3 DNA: TGTGCCAGCAGTGTTAATGGTGGCAGGGGCGATGGCTACACCTTC. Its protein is CASSVNGGRGDGYTF.

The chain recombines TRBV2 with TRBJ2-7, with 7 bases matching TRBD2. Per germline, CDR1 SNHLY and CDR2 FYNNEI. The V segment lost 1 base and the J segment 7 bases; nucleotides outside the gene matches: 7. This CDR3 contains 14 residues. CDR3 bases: TGTGCCAGCAGTGAAGAGTTAGCGGGTAATGAGCAGTACTTC. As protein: CASSEELAGNEQYF.

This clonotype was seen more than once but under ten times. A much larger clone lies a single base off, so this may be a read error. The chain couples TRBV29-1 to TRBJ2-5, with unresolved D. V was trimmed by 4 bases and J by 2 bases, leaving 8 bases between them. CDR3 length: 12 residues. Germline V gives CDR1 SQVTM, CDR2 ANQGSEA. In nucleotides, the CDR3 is TGCAGCGTTGGGGGAAGGCAAGAGACCCAGTACTTC. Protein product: CSVGGRQETQYF.

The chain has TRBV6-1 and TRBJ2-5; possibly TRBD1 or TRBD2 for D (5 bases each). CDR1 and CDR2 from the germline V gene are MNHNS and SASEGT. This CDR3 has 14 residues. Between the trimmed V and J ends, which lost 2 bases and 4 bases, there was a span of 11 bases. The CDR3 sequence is CASSELRDGETQYF. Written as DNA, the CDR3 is TGTGCCAGCAGTGAATTGAGGGACGGAGAGACCCAGTACTTC.

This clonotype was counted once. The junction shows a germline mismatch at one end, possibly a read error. The CDR3 here is CAGSPARNTEAFF. CDR3 in DNA: TGCGCCGGCAGCCCGGCAAGGAACACTGAAGCTTTCTTT. The chain joins TRBV4-3 to TRBJ1-1; no firm D call. Germline assignment: CDR1 LGHNA and CDR2 YSLEER. The CDR3 consists of 13 residues.

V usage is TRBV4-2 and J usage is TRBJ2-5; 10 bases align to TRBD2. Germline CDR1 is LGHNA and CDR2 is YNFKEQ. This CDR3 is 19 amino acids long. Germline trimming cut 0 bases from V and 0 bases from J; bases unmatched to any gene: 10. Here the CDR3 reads CASSQEATPLAGYQETQYF. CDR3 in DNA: TGTGCCAGCAGCCAAGAGGCAACCCCACTAGCGGGGTACCAAGAGACCCAGTACTTC.

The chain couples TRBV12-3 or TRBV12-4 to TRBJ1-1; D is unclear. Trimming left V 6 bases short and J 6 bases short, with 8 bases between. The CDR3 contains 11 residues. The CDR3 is CASSRNAEAFF. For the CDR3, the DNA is TGTGCCAGCAGCAGAAACGCTGAAGCTTTCTTT.

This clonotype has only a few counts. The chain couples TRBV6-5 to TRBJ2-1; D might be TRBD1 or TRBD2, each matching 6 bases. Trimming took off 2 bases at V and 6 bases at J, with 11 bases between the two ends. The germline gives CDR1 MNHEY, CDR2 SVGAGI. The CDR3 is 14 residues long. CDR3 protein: CASSYPEGGNEQFF. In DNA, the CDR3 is TGTGCCAGCAGTTACCCCGAGGGGGGCAATGAGCAGTTCTTC.

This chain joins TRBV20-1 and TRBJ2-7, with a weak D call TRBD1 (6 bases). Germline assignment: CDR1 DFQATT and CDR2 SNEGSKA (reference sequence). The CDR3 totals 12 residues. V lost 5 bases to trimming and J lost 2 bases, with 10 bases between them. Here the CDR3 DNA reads TGCAGTGCTGACAGGAGGACCTACGAGCAGTACTTC. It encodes CSADRRTYEQYF.

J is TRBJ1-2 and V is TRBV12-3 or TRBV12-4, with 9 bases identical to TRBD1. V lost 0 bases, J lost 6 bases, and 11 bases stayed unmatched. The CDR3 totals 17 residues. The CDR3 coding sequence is TGTGCCAGCAGTTTAGCCGGGACAGGGAGAAATTTGCATGGCTACACCTTC. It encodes CASSLAGTGRNLHGYTF.

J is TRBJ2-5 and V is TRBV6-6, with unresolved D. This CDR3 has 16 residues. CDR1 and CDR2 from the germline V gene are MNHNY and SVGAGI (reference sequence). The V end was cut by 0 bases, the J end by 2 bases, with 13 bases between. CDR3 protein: CASSYSIGANQETQYF. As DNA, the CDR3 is TGTGCCAGCAGTTACTCGATTGGCGCCAATCAAGAGACCCAGTACTTC.

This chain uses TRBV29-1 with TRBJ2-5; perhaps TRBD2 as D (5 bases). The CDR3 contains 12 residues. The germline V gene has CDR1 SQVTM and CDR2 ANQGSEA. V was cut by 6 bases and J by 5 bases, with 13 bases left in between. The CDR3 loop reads CSVGVVGETQYF. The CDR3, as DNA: TGCAGCGTCGGGGTGGTGGGGGAGACCCAGTACTTC.